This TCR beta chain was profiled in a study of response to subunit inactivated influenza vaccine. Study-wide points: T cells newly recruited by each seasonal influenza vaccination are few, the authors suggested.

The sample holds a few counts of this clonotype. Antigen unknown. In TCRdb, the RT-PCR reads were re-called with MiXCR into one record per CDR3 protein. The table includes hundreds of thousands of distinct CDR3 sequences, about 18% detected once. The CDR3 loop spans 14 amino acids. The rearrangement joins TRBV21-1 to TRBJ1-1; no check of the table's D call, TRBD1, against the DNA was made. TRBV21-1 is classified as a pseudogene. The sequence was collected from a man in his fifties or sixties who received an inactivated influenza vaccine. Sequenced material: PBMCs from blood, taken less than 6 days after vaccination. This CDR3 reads CASRSSGCNTEAFF. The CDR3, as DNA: TGTGCCAGCCGATCTTCAGGGTGCAACACTGAAGCTTTCTTT.